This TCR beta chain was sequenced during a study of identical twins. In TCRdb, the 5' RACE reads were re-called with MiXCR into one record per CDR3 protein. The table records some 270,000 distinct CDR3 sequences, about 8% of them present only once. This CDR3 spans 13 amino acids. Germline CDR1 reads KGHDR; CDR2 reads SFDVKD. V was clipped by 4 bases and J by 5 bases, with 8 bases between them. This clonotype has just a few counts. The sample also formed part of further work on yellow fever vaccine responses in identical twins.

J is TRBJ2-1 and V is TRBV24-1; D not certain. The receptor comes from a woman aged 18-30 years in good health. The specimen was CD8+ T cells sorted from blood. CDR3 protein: CATSDHLNNEQFF. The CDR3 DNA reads TGTGCCACCAGTGACCATTTAAACAATGAGCAGTTCTTC.